A single sample is the source of the 32 T cell receptor beta chains below, sequenced in a study of Graves' ophthalmopathy and Graves' hyperthyroidism. TCR beta CDR3 amplification used RNA transcripts. Scientists carried out first-round RT-PCR using HTBI primers and then a second-round multiplex PCR. One entry per CDR3 protein results from TCRdb running MiXCR on the multiplex PCR reads. The sample carries under 350,000 distinct CDR3 sequences, 15% to 20% recorded once. The sequencing input was peripheral blood. The receptors here all came from an adult man with Graves' ophthalmopathy.

The table lists this clonotype with many counts. J is TRBJ2-5 and V is TRBV9; TRBD2 matches at 9 bases. The V gene end was trimmed by 7 bases and the J gene end by 5 bases; junction bases not matched to a gene: 3. The germline gives CDR1 SGDLS, CDR2 YYNGEE. The CDR3 contains 12 residues. CDR3 amino acids: CASGGGAETQYF. CDR3 nucleotides: TGTGCCAGCGGCGGGGGGGCGGAGACCCAGTACTTC.

This clonotype was seen repeatedly, ten times or more. At one of its ends the junction is not consistent with the germline gene, which may arise from a read error. DNA for the CDR3: TGTGCCACCAGTGCTTTGAGGGCCGGAAACACCATATATTTT. The encoded protein is CATSALRAGNTIYF. The chain is built from TRBV24-1 and TRBJ1-3; D is unclear. The germline V gene has CDR1 KGHDR and CDR2 SFDVKD. This CDR3 spans 14 amino acids.

This clonotype was counted ten times or more. The genes are TRBV5-6 and TRBJ1-1; perhaps TRBD1 as D (5 bases). This CDR3 contains 15 residues. Germline V gene sequence: CDR1 SGHDT, CDR2 YYEEEE. V gave up 0 bases and J gave up 5 bases, with 14 bases separating them. The CDR3 region has the DNA TGTGCCAGCAGCTTGGCCGGTTGGGGGTTGACTGAAGCTTTCTTT. Protein: CASSLAGWGLTEAFF. Combining the CDR3 with reference TRBV5-6 and TRBJ1-1 gives the whole variable domain DAGVTQSPTHLIKTRGQQVTLRCSPKSGHDTVSWYQQALGQGPQFIFQYYEEEERQRGNFPDRFSGHQFPNYSSELNVNALLLGDSALYLCASSLAGWGLTEAFFGQGTRLTVV.

The sample holds many counts of this clonotype. The chain carries TRBV11-2 and TRBJ1-3, with D unclear. With 0 bases removed from V and 9 bases from J, the gap between germline ends came to 6 bases. The CDR3 sequence is 12 residues long. Per the germline V gene, CDR1 is SGHAT and CDR2 is FQNNGV. CDR3 nucleotide sequence: TGTGCCAGCAGCTTAGAGACATTCACCATATATTTT. This encodes CASSLETFTIYF.

This clonotype appeared many times. This sequence joins TRBV5-1 and TRBJ2-2, with D unclear. The CDR3 sequence is 16 residues long. V was pared by 1 base and J by 1 base, with 11 bases between. Germline CDR1 and CDR2: SGHRS and YFSETQ. The CDR3 is CASSLLGSQNTGELFF. CDR3 nucleotides: TGCGCCAGCAGCTTGCTCGGCAGTCAGAACACCGGGGAGCTGTTTTTT.

This clonotype was found a few times. The rearrangement joins TRBV11-2 to TRBJ2-7, with 8 nucleotides matching TRBD2. The germline CDR1 and CDR2 sequences are SGHAT and FQNNGV. V dropped 1 base and J dropped 0; count of bases not matched to a gene: 8. The CDR3 length is 17 residues. This chain's CDR3 is CASSLVARRGASYEQYF. CDR3 sequence (DNA): TGTGCCAGCAGCTTAGTTGCTAGGCGGGGGGCCTCCTACGAGCAGTACTTC.

The sample holds many counts of this clonotype. The J gene is TRBJ2-5, the V gene TRBV5-1; a weak D match, TRBD2 (5 bases). The germline CDR1 and CDR2 sequences are SGHRS and YFSETQ. This CDR3 comprises 15 residues. The V end was cut by 4 bases, the J end by 5 bases, with 18 bases between. CDR3 sequence reads: CASSPGEGRGETQYF. The CDR3 DNA reads TGCGCCAGCAGCCCCGGAGAGGGCCGAGGGGAGACCCAGTACTTC.

This clonotype appeared many times. The chain links TRBV28 to TRBJ1-3, with 7 bases aligning to TRBD1. Germline V gene sequence: CDR1 MDHEN, CDR2 SYDVKM. Trimming at V came to 5 bases and at J to 4 bases, leaving 14 bases not matched to a gene. This CDR3 has 17 residues. The CDR3 DNA sequence: TGTGCCAGCAGTCCCTTGACCCCGGACAGGTCGGGAAACACCATATATTTT. Residues: CASSPLTPDRSGNTIYF.

The chain employs TRBV6-2 or TRBV6-3 and TRBJ1-2; 8 bases align to TRBD1. This CDR3 comprises 16 residues. Germline V CDR1 and CDR2: MNHEY, SVGEGT. After removal of 8 bases from V and 4 bases from J, the junction contained 15 bases not matched to a gene. CDR3 amino acids: CASSRKTDRDGYGYTF. The CDR3 DNA reads as TGTGCCAGCTCACGCAAGACGGACAGGGATGGCTATGGCTACACCTTC.

This clonotype was observed at least ten times. The chain employs TRBV18 and TRBJ2-7, with TRBD2 matching over 12 bases. The CDR3 contains 16 residues. Germline values: CDR1 KGHSH, CDR2 LQKENI. Losses at the gene ends were 3 bases for V and 9 bases for J; bases not matched to a gene: 12. The CDR3 region has the DNA TGTGCCAGCTCACCTGGTCAACTAGCGGGGGGTGAAGGGCAGTACTTC. This codes for CASSPGQLAGGEGQYF.

This clonotype has a count of ten or more. The V and J genes are TRBV20-1 and TRBJ1-1; 7 nucleotides agree with TRBD1. Germline trimming cut 3 bases from V and 0 bases from J; bases unmatched to any gene: 4. This CDR3 contains 14 residues. CDR1 is DFQATT and CDR2 is SNEGSKA in the germline V gene (reference sequence). The CDR3 DNA sequence: TGCAGTGCTAGGGGGACAGTCATGAACACTGAAGCTTTCTTT. Its translation: CSARGTVMNTEAFF.

The V call is TRBV10-3, the J call TRBJ2-5, with D perhaps matching TRBD2 (6 bases). This CDR3 is 13 amino acids long. Germline V gene sequence: CDR1 ENHRY, CDR2 SYGVKD. With 0 bases removed from V and 4 bases from J, the gap between germline ends came to 6 bases. CDR3 nucleotides: TGTGCCATCAGTGAGTCGCGGGGAGAGACCCAGTACTTC. It codes for CAISESRGETQYF.

This clonotype was seen ten or more times. V gene TRBV6-1 combines with J gene TRBJ1-1, with a weak D call TRBD1 (5 bases). Germline CDR1 MNHNS, CDR2 SASEGT. The CDR3 is made up of 15 amino acids. Trimming pared 5 bases from V and 3 bases from J, leaving 16 bases between. The CDR3 coding sequence is TGTGCCAGCAGTCGTCGCGGAGGAGGGGACACTGAAGCTTTCTTT. Translated, it gives CASSRRGGGDTEAFF.

The V gene is TRBV29-1, the J gene TRBJ2-7; 7 bases agree with TRBD2. Per the germline V gene, CDR1 is SQVTM and CDR2 is ANQGSEA. The CDR3 loop spans 14 amino acids. The junction had 13 bases not matched to a gene; V was cut back by 5 bases and J by 6 bases. CDR3: CSVLTSARRSEQYF. Written as DNA, the CDR3 is TGCAGCGTTCTCACTAGCGCCCGACGCAGCGAGCAGTACTTC.

This chain connects TRBV12-3 or TRBV12-4 to TRBJ1-1; D unresolved. The CDR3 runs to 14 residues. Trimming removed 4 bases at V and 3 bases at J, with 12 bases between. CDR3 sequence reads: CASSSVPGDTEAFF. CDR3 nucleotide sequence: TGTGCCAGCAGTTCAGTACCTGGCGACACTGAAGCTTTCTTT.

This clonotype occurred many times. The genes are TRBV7-6 and TRBJ2-7, with D perhaps TRBD1 or TRBD2 (5 bases each). Trimming took off 5 bases at V and 2 bases at J, with 10 bases between the two ends. Germline CDR1 SGHVS, CDR2 FNYEAQ. CDR3 size: 13 residues. This chain's CDR3 is CASSLGEPYEQYF. The CDR3 nucleotides are TGTGCCAGCAGCCTAGGGGAGCCCTACGAGCAGTACTTC.

This clonotype was counted many times. V and J are TRBV19 and TRBJ2-2; possible D gene TRBD1, 6 bases. CDR1 LNHDA and CDR2 SQIVND come from the germline V gene (reference sequence). The germline V and J ends were trimmed by 8 bases and 0 bases, with 13 bases remaining between them. The CDR3 runs to 15 residues. The chain's CDR3 is CASLSDSANTGELFF. In nucleotides, the CDR3 is TGTGCCAGTCTGTCGGACAGCGCGAACACCGGGGAGCTGTTTTTT.

The genes are TRBV6-1 and TRBJ2-5, with a tentative D call TRBD2 (5 bases). Germline V gene data show CDR1 as MNHNS and CDR2 as SASEGT. This CDR3 region has 14 residues. V was shortened by 10 bases and J by 1 base, with 16 bases between the two germline ends. CDR3 DNA sequence: TGTGCCACCGCGGGCGAACGGCCCCAAGAGACCCAGTACTTC. Protein: CATAGERPQETQYF.

This clonotype occurred many times. This chain connects TRBV30 to TRBJ1-5; TRBD1 might be the D (5 bases). The CDR3 spans 13 residues. Germline V gene lookup returns CDR1 GTSNPN and CDR2 SVGIG (reference sequence). V was cut by 4 bases and J by 1 base, with 8 bases left in between. DNA for the CDR3: TGTGCCTGGAACCGGGACAGCAATCAGCCCCAGCATTTT. Its protein product is CAWNRDSNQPQHF.

This clonotype was seen repeatedly, ten times or more. The chain couples TRBV11-2 to TRBJ1-6; D is uncertain. Trimming cost V 5 bases and J 7 bases, with 9 bases left between them. Looked up from germline, CDR1 is SGHAT and CDR2 is FQNNGV. CDR3 length: 13 amino acids. CDR3 sequence reads: CASSPYLNSPLHF. Here the CDR3 DNA reads TGTGCCAGCAGCCCCTACCTGAATTCACCCCTCCACTTT.

Only one count was recorded for this clonotype. One end of the junction varies from germline; a read error may be responsible. The rearrangement joins TRBV6-2 or TRBV6-3 to TRBJ2-7; no firm D call. The length of the CDR3 is 13 residues. Germline loops: CDR1 MNHEY, CDR2 SVGEGT. CDR3 residues: CASRVHSPAEKYF. The CDR3 nucleotides are TGTGCCAGCAGAGTTCACTCTCCGGCCGAGAAGTACTTC.

In nucleotides, the CDR3 is TGTGCCAGCAGTTACACATACAGGGGAGGGTATGGCTACACCTTC. It yields the protein CASSYTYRGGYGYTF. V usage is TRBV6-5 and J usage is TRBJ1-2; TRBD1 matches at 7 bases. The CDR3 is made up of 15 amino acids. J gave up 5 bases and V 2 bases, and 8 bases lay outside the gene matches. Looked up from germline, CDR1 is MNHEY and CDR2 is SVGAGI.

This clonotype was recorded many times. V is TRBV20-1 and J is TRBJ1-2; D is perhaps TRBD1 (5 bases). Germline-derived CDR1 and CDR2 are DFQATT and SNEGSKA (reference sequence). Between the trimmed V and J ends, which lost 3 bases and 4 bases, there was a span of 18 bases. CDR3 size: 15 residues. In DNA, the CDR3 is TGCAGTGCTAGTCCCGGGACCCCCCCGGCCTATGGCTACACCTTC. It codes for CSASPGTPPAYGYTF.

The chain employs TRBV6-5 and TRBJ2-5; D unresolved. The V and J ends lost 0 bases and 0 bases respectively, with 11 bases between them. Looked up from germline, CDR1 is MNHEY and CDR2 is SVGAGI. The CDR3 contains 16 residues. In nucleotides, the CDR3 is TGTGCCAGCAGTTACTCCGTCAGCCCAGACCAAGAGACCCAGTACTTC. Amino acids: CASSYSVSPDQETQYF.

This clonotype occurred a few times. The J gene is TRBJ1-1, the V gene TRBV6-2 or TRBV6-3; TRBD1 matches 7 bases. Losses at the gene ends were 0 bases for V and 10 bases for J; bases not matched to a gene: 11. Germline V gene sequence: CDR1 MNHEY, CDR2 SVGEGT. This CDR3 has 15 amino acids. DNA of the CDR3: TGTGCCAGCAGTTACTCCGGAGGGGGCTATAGGGGAGCTTTCTTT. Amino acid sequence: CASSYSGGGYRGAFF.

This clonotype was recorded at least ten times. The chain uses TRBV9 and TRBJ2-6, with unresolved D. Germline V CDR1 and CDR2: SGDLS, YYNGEE. Trimming removed 7 bases from V and 4 bases from J, with 9 bases in between. The CDR3 covers 13 residues. The CDR3, as DNA: TGTGCCAGCTCCCAGGTGGGGGCCAACGTCCTGACTTTC. This gives the protein CASSQVGANVLTF.

There are a few counts of this clonotype. V and J are TRBV18 and TRBJ2-5; the D is unclear. Trimming shortened V by 2 bases and J by 7 bases, and 14 bases separated the two germline ends. The CDR3 spans 14 residues. Germline V gene data show CDR1 as KGHSH and CDR2 as LQKENI. CDR3 DNA: TGTGCCAGCTCACCAGGTGGCAGGTCGGGGACCCAGTACTTC. Residues: CASSPGGRSGTQYF.

This clonotype has a count of ten or more. Possible read error: a much larger clone is one base away. This rearrangement joins TRBV6-1 to TRBJ1-3, with unresolved D. The CDR3 is 17 residues long. Germline values: CDR1 MNHNS, CDR2 SASEGT. As DNA, the CDR3 is TGTGCCAGCAGTGAAGCGGGTCCGGCGAGGTCTGGAGACACCATATATTTT. Translating it yields CASSEAGPARSGDTIYF.

The chain combines TRBV5-6 with TRBJ1-2; TRBD1 aligns across 8 bases. CDR1 and CDR2 from the germline V gene are SGHDT and YYEEEE. The CDR3 spans 16 residues. V was pared by 0 bases and J by 8 bases, with 12 bases of the junction left unmatched. This chain's CDR3 is CASSLEGQGSVYGYTF. DNA for the CDR3: TGTGCCAGCAGCTTGGAAGGACAGGGTTCCGTCTACGGCTACACCTTC.

This clonotype has more than one count but fewer than ten. The chain has TRBV6-1 and TRBJ1-2, with 8 bases lining up with TRBD1. V lost 5 bases to trimming and J lost 5 bases; unmatched junction nucleotides: 7. The CDR3 is made up of 14 amino acids. Germline CDR1 MNHNS, CDR2 SASEGT. CDR3 DNA sequence: TGTGCCAGCAGTCCGGGACAGGTGACTTATGGCTACACCTTC. It is translated as CASSPGQVTYGYTF.

The table lists this clonotype with many counts. The chain is built from TRBV20-1 and TRBJ2-7; TRBD1 agrees at 11 bases. V shed 4 bases, J shed 5 bases, and the junction held 7 bases outside the gene matches. CDR1 is DFQATT and CDR2 is SNEGSKA in the germline V gene (reference sequence). This CDR3 is 14 amino acids long. The CDR3 DNA reads TGCAGTGCTACCCCGGGACAGGGGGTCGACGAGCAGTACTTC. Translated, it gives CSATPGQGVDEQYF.

This clonotype was detected many times. The chain carries TRBV4-3 and TRBJ1-5, with a tentative D call TRBD1 (5 bases). Germline assignment: CDR1 LGHNA and CDR2 YSLEER. V was shortened by 6 bases and J by 4 bases, with 16 bases between the two germline ends. The CDR3 runs 15 residues. CDR3 DNA: TGCGCCAGCAGTTTAGACAGCTTCGGAAATCAGCCCCAGCATTTT. As protein: CASSLDSFGNQPQHF.